These 2 T cell receptor beta chains were all obtained from the same sample, sequenced in a study of control samples from healthy donors and cancer patients. The protocol was immunoSEQ multiplex PCR, while the TCRdb copy is restricted to in-frame clones and leaves out a portion. The profile shows 150,000 to 200,000 clones, 91% of them singletons. Sequencing was done on a sample of blood. The receptors stem from a woman between 25 and 40 years old in good health.

This CDR3 reads CSVEIGTGTDTQYF. The DNA for the CDR3 is TGCAGCGTTGAGATCGGGACCGGGACAGATACGCAGTATTTT. The rearrangement links TRBV29-1 to TRBJ2-3; D is perhaps TRBD1 or TRBD2 (5 bases each). This CDR3 has 14 amino acids. CDR1 SQVTM and CDR2 ANQGSEA come from the germline V gene. V dropped 3 bases and J dropped 3 bases, with 13 bases sitting between them.

The chain joins TRBV7-8 to TRBJ1-2, with 7 nucleotides matching TRBD1. Looked up from germline, CDR1 is SGHVS and CDR2 is FQNEAQ. V dropped 5 bases and J dropped 5; count of bases not matched to a gene: 8. This CDR3 region has 14 residues. CDR3 DNA sequence: TGTGCCAGCAGCCCCGGGACAGACCTTTATGGCTACACCTTC. Its protein product is CASSPGTDLYGYTF.